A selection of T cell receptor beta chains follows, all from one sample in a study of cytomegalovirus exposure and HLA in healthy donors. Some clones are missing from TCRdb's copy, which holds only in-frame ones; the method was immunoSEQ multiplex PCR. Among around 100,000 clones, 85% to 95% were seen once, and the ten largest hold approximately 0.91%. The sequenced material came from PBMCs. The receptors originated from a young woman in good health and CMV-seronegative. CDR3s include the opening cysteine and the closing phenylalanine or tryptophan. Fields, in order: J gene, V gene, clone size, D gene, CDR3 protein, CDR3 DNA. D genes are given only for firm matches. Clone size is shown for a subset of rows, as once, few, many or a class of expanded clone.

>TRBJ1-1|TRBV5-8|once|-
CASSPGQSPNTEAFF
TGTGCCAGCAGCCCCGGACAGTCCCCGAACACTGAAGCTTTCTTT
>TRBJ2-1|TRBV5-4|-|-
CASSLLAASWDEQFF
TGTGCCAGCAGCTTGCTGGCGGCGTCGTGGGATGAGCAGTTCTTC
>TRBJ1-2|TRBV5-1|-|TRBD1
CASSQPGQGESNYGYTF
TGCGCCAGCAGCCAACCGGGACAGGGGGAGTCTAACTATGGCTACACCTTC
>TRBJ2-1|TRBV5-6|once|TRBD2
CASSLYYAGLGVYNEQFF
TGTGCCAGCAGCTTATACTATGCGGGACTAGGAGTCTACAATGAGCAGTTCTTC
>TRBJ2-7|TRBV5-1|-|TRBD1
CASSFTTGGDYEQYF
TGCGCCAGCAGCTTTACTACAGGGGGCGACTACGAGCAGTACTTC
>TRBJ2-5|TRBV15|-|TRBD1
CATNRQGETQYF
TGTGCCACCAATCGACAGGGAGAGACCCAGTACTTC
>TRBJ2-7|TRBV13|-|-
CASSQEAQGPRF
TGTGCCAGCAGCCAGGAGGCACAGGGACCGCGATTC
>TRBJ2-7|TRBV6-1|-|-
CAAWWGLAADEQYF
TGTGCCGCCTGGTGGGGGCTAGCGGCCGACGAGCAGTACTTC
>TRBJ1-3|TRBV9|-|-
CASSEGVGNTIYF
TGTGCCAGCAGCGAGGGGGTTGGAAACACCATATATTTT
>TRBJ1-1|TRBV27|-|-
CASSLRGGPEAFF
TGTGCCAGCAGTTTAAGGGGAGGTCCTGAAGCTTTCTTT
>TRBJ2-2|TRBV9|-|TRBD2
CASSSPGLAGGGTGELFF
TGTGCCAGCAGCTCACCGGGACTAGCGGGAGGTGGAACCGGGGAGCTGTTTTTT
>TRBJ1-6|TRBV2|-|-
CASSEVEGSPLHF
TGTGCCAGCAGTGAGGTGGAGGGTTCACCCCTCCACTTT
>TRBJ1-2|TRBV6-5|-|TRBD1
CASSTGEGYTF
TGTGCCAGCAGCACAGGGGAGGGCTACACCTTC
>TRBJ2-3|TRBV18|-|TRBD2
CASSPKLAGDTQYF
TGTGCCAGCTCCCCTAAACTAGCGGGGGATACGCAGTATTTT
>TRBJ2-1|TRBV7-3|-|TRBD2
CASSLIPPTSGRYNEQFF
TGTGCCAGCAGCTTAATTCCCCCGACTAGCGGGCGATACAATGAGCAGTTCTTC
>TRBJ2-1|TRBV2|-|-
CASSDQGRVEQFF
TGTGCCAGCAGTGATCAGGGAAGGGTTGAGCAGTTCTTC
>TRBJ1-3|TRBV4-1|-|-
CASSRGRGNTIYF
TGCGCCAGCAGCCGTGGCAGAGGAAACACCATATATTTT
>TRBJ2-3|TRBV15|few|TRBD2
CATSSPEGTSGGHTDTQYF
TGTGCCACCAGCAGTCCGGAAGGGACTAGCGGGGGCCACACAGATACGCAGTATTTT
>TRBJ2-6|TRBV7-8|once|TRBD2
CAIGGRARGANVLTF
TGTGCCATCGGCGGGAGGGCAAGGGGGGCCAACGTCCTGACTTTC
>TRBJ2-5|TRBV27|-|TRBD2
CASSGLATQETQYF
TGTGCCAGCAGTGGACTAGCGACACAAGAGACCCAGTACTTC
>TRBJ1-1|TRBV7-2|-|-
CASSASGLMNTEAFF
TGTGCCAGCAGCGCAAGCGGGCTCATGAACACTGAAGCTTTCTTT
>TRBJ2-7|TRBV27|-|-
CASSLRGYEQYF
TGTGCCAGCAGTTTAAGAGGGTACGAGCAGTACTTC
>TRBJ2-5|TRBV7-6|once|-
CASSLAASVGETQYF
TGTGCCAGCAGCTTAGCGGCTAGTGTAGGAGAGACCCAGTACTTC
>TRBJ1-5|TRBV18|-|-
CASSPPGGDQPQHF
TGTGCCAGCTCACCACCGGGGGGTGATCAGCCCCAGCATTTT
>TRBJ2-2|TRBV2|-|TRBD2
CASSWTSGSNTGELFF
TGTGCCAGCAGTTGGACTAGCGGGTCGAACACCGGGGAGCTGTTTTTT
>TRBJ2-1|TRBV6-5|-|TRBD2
CASRAGGSPYNEQFF
TGTGCCAGCAGGGCGGGGGGTTCACCCTACAATGAGCAGTTCTTC
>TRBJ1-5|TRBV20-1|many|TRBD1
CSARDPDRGDF
TGCAGTGCTAGAGATCCGGACAGGGGGGATTTT
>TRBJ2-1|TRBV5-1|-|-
CASSSPGLLNEQFF
TGCGCCAGCAGCTCACCGGGACTCCTCAATGAGCAGTTCTTC
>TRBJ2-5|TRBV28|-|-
CASSFSVWDNQETQYF
TGTGCCAGCAGTTTCTCTGTATGGGACAACCAAGAGACCCAGTACTTC
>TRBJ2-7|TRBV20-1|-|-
CSASPRHEQYF
TGCAGTGCTAGCCCCAGACATGAGCAGTACTTC
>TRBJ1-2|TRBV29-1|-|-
CSVDEGRNYGYTF
TGCAGCGTGGACGAGGGCAGGAACTATGGCTACACCTTC
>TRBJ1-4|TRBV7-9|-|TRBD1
CASSPSTGYEKLFF
TGTGCCAGCAGCCCCTCGACAGGGTATGAAAAACTGTTTTTT
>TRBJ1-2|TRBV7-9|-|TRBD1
CASSPTGNGYTF
TGTGCCAGCAGCCCGACAGGGAATGGCTACACCTTC
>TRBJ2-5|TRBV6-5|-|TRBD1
CASSPGTGRFGGQYF
TGTGCCAGCAGCCCCGGGACAGGGAGATTCGGAGGCCAGTACTTC
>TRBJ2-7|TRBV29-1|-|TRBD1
CSVEGTDLYEQYF
TGCAGCGTTGAGGGGACAGATTTGTACGAGCAGTACTTC
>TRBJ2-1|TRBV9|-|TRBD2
CASAGGPYNEQFF
TGTGCCAGCGCGGGGGGGCCCTACAATGAGCAGTTCTTC
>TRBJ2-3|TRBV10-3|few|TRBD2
CAISNLAGGGADTQYF
TGTGCCATCAGTAACCTAGCGGGAGGGGGGGCAGATACGCAGTATTTT
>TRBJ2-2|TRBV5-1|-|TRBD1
CASSSQGQRYTGELFF
TGCGCCAGCAGCAGCCAGGGACAGAGATACACCGGGGAGCTGTTTTTT
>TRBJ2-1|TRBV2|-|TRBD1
CASSEHRGSYNEQFF
TGTGCCAGCAGTGAACACAGGGGGTCCTACAATGAGCAGTTCTTC
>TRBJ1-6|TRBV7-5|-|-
CVRSLPSSYNSPLHF
TGTGTCAGAAGCTTACCGAGCTCCTATAATTCACCCCTCCACTTT